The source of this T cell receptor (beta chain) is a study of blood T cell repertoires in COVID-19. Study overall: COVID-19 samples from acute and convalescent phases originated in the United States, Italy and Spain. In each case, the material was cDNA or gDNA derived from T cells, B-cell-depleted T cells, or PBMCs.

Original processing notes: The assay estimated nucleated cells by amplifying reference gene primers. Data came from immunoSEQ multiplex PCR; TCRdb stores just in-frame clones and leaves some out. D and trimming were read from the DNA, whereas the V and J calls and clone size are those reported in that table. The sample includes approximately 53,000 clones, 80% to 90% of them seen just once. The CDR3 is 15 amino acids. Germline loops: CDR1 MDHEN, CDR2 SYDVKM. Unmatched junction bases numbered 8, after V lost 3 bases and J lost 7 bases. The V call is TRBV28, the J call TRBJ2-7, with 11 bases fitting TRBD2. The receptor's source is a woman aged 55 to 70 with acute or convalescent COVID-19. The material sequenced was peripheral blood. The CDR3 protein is CASSFISGGAREQYF. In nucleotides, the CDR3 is TGTGCCAGCAGTTTTATTAGCGGGGGGGCTCGAGAGCAGTACTTC.